The next 17 T cell receptor beta chains were all read from a single sample in a study of T cell repertoires in cytomegalovirus infection. TCRdb re-called the reads with MiXCR, one entry per CDR3 protein. The table records roughly 310,000 distinct CDR3 sequences, 15% to 20% of them present only once. The sample was PBMCs. The source is a human donor in good health (CMV status not recorded). Some clones in this sample may be carry-over from other donors' samples.

This chain uses TRBV10-3 with TRBJ2-3; possibly TRBD2 for D (6 bases). CDR3 size: 17 residues. With 2 bases removed from V and 0 bases from J, the gap between germline ends came to 15 bases. Germline values: CDR1 ENHRY, CDR2 SYGVKD. The DNA for the CDR3 is TGTGCCATCAGTGAGGAGATAGGCGGGGTGAGCACAGATACGCAGTATTTT. It encodes CAISEEIGGVSTDTQYF.

The CDR3 spells CASSLGTATGNTIYF. The CDR3 bases are TGCGCCAGCAGCTTAGGGACAGCCACTGGAAACACCATATATTTT. V is TRBV5-1 and J is TRBJ1-3; TRBD1 agrees at 7 bases. The ends lost 2 bases at V and 2 bases at J; junction bases unmatched: 4. In germline, CDR1 is SGHRS, CDR2 YFSETQ. The CDR3 is 15 residues long.

The rearrangement uses TRBV14 and TRBJ2-2; 9 bases are shared with TRBD1. The CDR3 has 16 amino acids. CDR1 SGHDN and CDR2 FVKESK come from the germline V gene. V was clipped by 2 bases and J by 5 bases; unmatched bases: 6. The CDR3 DNA follows: TGTGCCAGCAGCCAATACAGGGGGCGTTCGACCGGGGAGCTGTTTTTT. Its protein is CASSQYRGRSTGELFF.

This clonotype was recorded at least ten times. The rearrangement links TRBV7-6 to TRBJ2-1, with 10 bases lining up with TRBD2. CDR3 size: 14 residues. Germline values: CDR1 SGHVS, CDR2 FNYEAQ. V lost 5 bases to trimming and J lost 9 bases; unmatched junction nucleotides: 7. CDR3 nucleotides: TGTGCCAGCAGCCTGCGGACTAGCGGAAGTGAGCAGTTCTTC. Residues: CASSLRTSGSEQFF.

This clonotype was detected many times. The V gene is TRBV5-1, the J gene TRBJ2-7; 7 bases are shared with TRBD1. Germline trimming cut 0 bases from V and 1 base from J; bases unmatched to any gene: 4. The CDR3 length is 15 residues. Germline V gene data show CDR1 as SGHRS and CDR2 as YFSETQ. The CDR3 loop is CASSLGRTGSYEQYF. DNA for the CDR3: TGCGCCAGCAGCTTGGGACGGACAGGTTCCTACGAGCAGTACTTC.

This clonotype came up a few times. The gene calls are TRBV2 and TRBJ2-5, with D uncertain. Deletions cut 2 bases from V and 5 bases from J, with 3 bases between. The CDR3 sequence is 11 residues long. Germline V gene data show CDR1 as SNHLY and CDR2 as FYNNEI. The CDR3 here is CASSEFETQYF. The CDR3 DNA is TGTGCCAGCAGTGAATTTGAGACCCAGTACTTC.

V is TRBV4-3 and J is TRBJ2-3, with TRBD2 matching 9 bases. The CDR3 consists of 14 residues. The germline CDR1 and CDR2 sequences are LGHNA and YSLEER. V was pared by 0 bases and J by 7 bases, with 2 bases of the junction left unmatched. The CDR3 reads CASSQDSSGNTQYF. The CDR3 nucleotides read TGCGCCAGCAGCCAAGATTCTAGCGGGAATACGCAGTATTTT.

The CDR3 is CASSLNGGAADEQYF. CDR3 nucleotide sequence: TGCGCCAGCAGCTTGAACGGGGGCGCCGCCGACGAGCAGTACTTC. J is TRBJ2-7 and V is TRBV5-1; D is perhaps TRBD1 or TRBD2 (6 bases each). This CDR3 has 15 residues. The V gene lost 1 base and the J gene lost 5 bases, with 16 bases spanning the gap. Germline V gene lookup returns CDR1 SGHRS and CDR2 YFSETQ.

Ten or more counts support this clonotype. This chain uses TRBV6-1 with TRBJ2-3, with 10 bases that match TRBD2. Germline V gene sequence: CDR1 MNHNS, CDR2 SASEGT. CDR3 size: 17 residues. With V trimmed by 7 bases and J by 0 bases, 10 bases remained unmatched. The CDR3 DNA reads as TGTGCCAGCACCAGCGGGGGGGCGGACGGGAGCACAGATACGCAGTATTTT. Its translation is CASTSGGADGSTDTQYF.

This clonotype came up many times. This chain joins TRBV19 and TRBJ1-1; the match to TRBD1 covers 7 bases. V gave up 3 bases and J gave up 5 bases; unmatched junction bases: 6. Germline V lookup: CDR1 LNHDA, CDR2 SQIVND (reference sequence). The length of the CDR3 is 14 residues. DNA for the CDR3: TGTGCCAGTAGTATCGTGCCAGGGGGTACTGAAGCTTTCTTT. Encoded protein: CASSIVPGGTEAFF.

In its sample, this clonotype was seen a few times. The V gene is TRBV29-1, the J gene TRBJ2-7; D not resolved. The V gene lost 3 bases and the J gene lost 3 bases, with 6 bases spanning the gap. Looked up from germline, CDR1 is SQVTM and CDR2 is ANQGSEA. This CDR3 contains 11 residues. In DNA form, the CDR3 reads TGCAGCGTTGACCAAGACTACGAGCAGTACTTC. Translating gives CSVDQDYEQYF.

This clonotype came up a few times. The V call is TRBV2, the J call TRBJ1-1; D gene unclear. The CDR3 runs to 14 residues. Per germline, CDR1 SNHLY and CDR2 FYNNEI. Trimming shortened V by 4 bases and J by 11 bases, and 20 bases separated the two germline ends. The CDR3 here is CASSGGTTTSRAFF. The CDR3 DNA reads as TGTGCCAGCAGTGGGGGAACGACTACCTCCCGGGCTTTCTTT. Complete variable domain (other parts from reference TRBV2 and TRBJ1-1): EPEVTQTPSHQVTQMGQEVILRCVPISNHLYFYWYRQILGQKVEFLVSFYNNEISEKSEIFDDQFSVERPDGSNFTLKIRSTKLEDSAMYFCASSGGTTTSRAFFGQGTRLTVV.

This clonotype was found a few times. The chain joins TRBV12-3 or TRBV12-4 to TRBJ2-5, with D tentatively TRBD1 or TRBD2 (5 bases each). Trimming shortened V by 6 bases and J by 2 bases, and 13 bases separated the two germline ends. This CDR3 is built from 14 residues. The CDR3, as DNA: TGTGCCAGCAGCATCGGGACCATTCAAGAGACCCAGTACTTC. Its translation is CASSIGTIQETQYF.

In its sample, this clonotype was seen many times. The V call is TRBV4-3, the J call TRBJ1-1, with unresolved D. V lost 3 bases, J lost 5 bases, and 10 bases lay in between. This CDR3 is built from 13 residues. Looked up from germline, CDR1 is LGHNA and CDR2 is YSLEER. As DNA, the CDR3 is TGCGCCAGCAGCCAGAGGGCGGAGACTGAAGCTTTCTTT. Its translation is CASSQRAETEAFF.

This clonotype has at least ten counts. The J gene is TRBJ1-4, the V gene TRBV6-1; 9 nucleotides line up with TRBD1. The CDR3 runs 17 residues. Trimming removed 9 bases from V and 0 bases from J; junction bases left unmatched: 11. From germline, CDR1 is MNHNS and CDR2 SASEGT. The CDR3 spells CASAGQGYLATNEKLFF. In DNA form, the CDR3 reads TGTGCCAGTGCGGGACAGGGCTACCTTGCAACTAATGAAAAACTGTTTTTT.

The rearrangement joins TRBV19 to TRBJ2-5, with 11 bases matching TRBD2. Germline lookup yields CDR1 LNHDA and CDR2 SQIVND (reference sequence). Trimming took 6 bases from V and 2 from J; bases not matched to a gene: 5. The length of the CDR3 is 15 residues. The CDR3 region has the DNA TGTGCCAGTAGCGCACTAGCGGGGGAGCAAGAGACCCAGTACTTC. This sequence encodes CASSALAGEQETQYF.

This clonotype has only a few counts. This rearrangement joins TRBV14 to TRBJ2-7, with 11 bases aligning to TRBD1. The CDR3 loop spans 16 amino acids. The V gene end was trimmed by 4 bases and the J gene end by 4 bases; junction bases not matched to a gene: 9. Germline V gene sequence: CDR1 SGHDN, CDR2 FVKESK. The CDR3 DNA follows: TGTGCCAGCAGCCGACAAACCGGGACAGGGGGATACGAGCAGTACTTC. This translates into CASSRQTGTGGYEQYF.